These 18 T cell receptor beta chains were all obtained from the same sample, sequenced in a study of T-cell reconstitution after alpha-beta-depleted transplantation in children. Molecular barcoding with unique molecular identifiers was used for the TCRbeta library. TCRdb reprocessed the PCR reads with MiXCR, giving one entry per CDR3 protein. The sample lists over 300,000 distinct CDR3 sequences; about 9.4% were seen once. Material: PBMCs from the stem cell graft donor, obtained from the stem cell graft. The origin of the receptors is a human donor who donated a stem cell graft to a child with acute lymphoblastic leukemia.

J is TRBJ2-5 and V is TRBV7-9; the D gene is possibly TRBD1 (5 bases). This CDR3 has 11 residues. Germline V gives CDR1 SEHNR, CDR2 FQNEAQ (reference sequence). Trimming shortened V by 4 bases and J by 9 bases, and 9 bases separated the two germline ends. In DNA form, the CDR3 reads TGTGCCAGCAGCTCAGGGTTCTCCCAGTACTTC. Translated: CASSSGFSQYF.

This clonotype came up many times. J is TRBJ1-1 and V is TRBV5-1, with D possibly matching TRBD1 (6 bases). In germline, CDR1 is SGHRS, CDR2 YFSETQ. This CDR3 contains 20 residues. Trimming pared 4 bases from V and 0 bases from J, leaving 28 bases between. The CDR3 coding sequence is TGCGCCAGCAGCCGACTTTCAGGGACAAATCGGGAGATTATGAACACTGAAGCTTTCTTT. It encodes CASSRLSGTNREIMNTEAFF.

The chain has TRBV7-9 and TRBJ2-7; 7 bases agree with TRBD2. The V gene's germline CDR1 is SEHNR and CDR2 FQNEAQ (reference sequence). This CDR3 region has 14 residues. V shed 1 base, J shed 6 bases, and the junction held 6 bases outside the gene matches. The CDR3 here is CASSLVGGGSEQYF. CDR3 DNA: TGTGCCAGCAGCTTAGTCGGCGGCGGGAGCGAGCAGTACTTC.

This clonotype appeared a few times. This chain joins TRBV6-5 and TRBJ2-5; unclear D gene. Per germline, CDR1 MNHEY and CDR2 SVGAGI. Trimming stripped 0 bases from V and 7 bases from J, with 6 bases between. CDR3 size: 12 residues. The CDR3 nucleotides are TGTGCCAGCAGTTACTCGACGGGGACCCAGTACTTC. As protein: CASSYSTGTQYF.

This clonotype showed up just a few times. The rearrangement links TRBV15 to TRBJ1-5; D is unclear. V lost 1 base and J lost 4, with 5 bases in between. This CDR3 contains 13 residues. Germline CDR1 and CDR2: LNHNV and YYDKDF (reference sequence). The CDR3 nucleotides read TGTGCCACCAGCAGAGGTCTTAATCAGCCCCAGCATTTT. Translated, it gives CATSRGLNQPQHF.

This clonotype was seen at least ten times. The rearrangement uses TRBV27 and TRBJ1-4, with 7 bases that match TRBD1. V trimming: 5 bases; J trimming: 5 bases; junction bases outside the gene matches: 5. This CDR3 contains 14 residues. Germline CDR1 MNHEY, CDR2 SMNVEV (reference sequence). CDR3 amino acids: CASSISTGNEKLFF. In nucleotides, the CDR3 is TGTGCCAGCAGTATCTCGACAGGGAATGAAAAACTGTTTTTT.

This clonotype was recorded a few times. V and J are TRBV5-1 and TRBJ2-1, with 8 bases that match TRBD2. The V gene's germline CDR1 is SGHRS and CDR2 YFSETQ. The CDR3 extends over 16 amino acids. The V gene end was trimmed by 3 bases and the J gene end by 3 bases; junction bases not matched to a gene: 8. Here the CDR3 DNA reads TGCGCCAGCAGCTCCGCTAGCGGGCGCGGCTACAATGAGCAGTTCTTC. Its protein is CASSSASGRGYNEQFF. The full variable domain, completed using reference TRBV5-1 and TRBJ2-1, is KAGVTQTPRYLIKTRGQQVTLSCSPISGHRSVSWYQQTPGQGLQFLFEYFSETQRNKGNFPGRFSGRQFSNSRSEMNVSTLELGDSALYLCASSSASGRGYNEQFFGPGTRLTVL.

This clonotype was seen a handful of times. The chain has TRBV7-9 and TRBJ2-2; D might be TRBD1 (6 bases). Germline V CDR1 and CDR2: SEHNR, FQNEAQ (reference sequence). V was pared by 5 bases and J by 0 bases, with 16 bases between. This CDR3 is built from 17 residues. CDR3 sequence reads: CASSHHPGTSNTGELFF. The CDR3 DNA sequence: TGTGCCAGCAGCCATCATCCCGGGACATCGAACACCGGGGAGCTGTTTTTT.

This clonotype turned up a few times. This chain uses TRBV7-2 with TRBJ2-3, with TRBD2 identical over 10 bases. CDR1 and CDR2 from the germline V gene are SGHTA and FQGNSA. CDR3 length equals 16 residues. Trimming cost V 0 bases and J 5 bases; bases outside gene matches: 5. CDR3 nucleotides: TGTGCCAGCAGCTTAGCGGGACCTAGCGGGAGAGATACGCAGTATTTT. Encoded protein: CASSLAGPSGRDTQYF.

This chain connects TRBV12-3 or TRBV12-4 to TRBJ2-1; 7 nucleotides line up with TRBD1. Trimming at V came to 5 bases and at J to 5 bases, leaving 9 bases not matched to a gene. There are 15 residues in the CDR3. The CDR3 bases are TGTGCCAGCAGTCTGGCCGGGACAGAGAACAATGAGCAGTTCTTC. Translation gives CASSLAGTENNEQFF.

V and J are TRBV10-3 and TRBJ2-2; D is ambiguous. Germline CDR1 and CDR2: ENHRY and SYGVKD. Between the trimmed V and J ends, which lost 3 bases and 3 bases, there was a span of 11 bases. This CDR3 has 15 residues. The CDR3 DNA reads TGTGCCATCAGTGACGCCGGAGTTGACACCGGGGAGCTGTTTTTT. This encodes CAISDAGVDTGELFF.

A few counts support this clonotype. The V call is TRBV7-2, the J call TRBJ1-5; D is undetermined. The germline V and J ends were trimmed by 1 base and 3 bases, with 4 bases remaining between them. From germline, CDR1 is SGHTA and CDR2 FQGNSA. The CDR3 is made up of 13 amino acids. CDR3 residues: CASSLVFNQPQHF. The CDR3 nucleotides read TGTGCCAGCAGCTTAGTGTTCAATCAGCCCCAGCATTTT.

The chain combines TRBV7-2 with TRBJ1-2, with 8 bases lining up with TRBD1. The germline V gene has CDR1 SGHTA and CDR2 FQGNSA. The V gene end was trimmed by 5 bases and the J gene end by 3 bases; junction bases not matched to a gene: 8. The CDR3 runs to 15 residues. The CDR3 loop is CASSPSAGGDYGYTF. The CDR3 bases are TGTGCCAGCAGCCCTAGCGCAGGGGGCGACTATGGCTACACCTTC.

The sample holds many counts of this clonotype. DNA of the CDR3: TGTGCCAGCAGCGTAGAGGATTGGGAGACCCAGTACTTC. Its protein product is CASSVEDWETQYF. The gene calls are TRBV9 and TRBJ2-5; D gene ambiguous. The CDR3 loop spans 13 amino acids. Germline-derived CDR1 and CDR2 are SGDLS and YYNGEE. The V end lost 0 bases, the J end lost 5 bases, and 8 bases lay between the germline ends.

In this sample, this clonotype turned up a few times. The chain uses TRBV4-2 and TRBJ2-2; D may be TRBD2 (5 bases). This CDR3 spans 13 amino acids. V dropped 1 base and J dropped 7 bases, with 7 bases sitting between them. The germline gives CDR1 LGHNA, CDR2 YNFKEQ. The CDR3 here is CASSQVEVGELFF. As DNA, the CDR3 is TGTGCCAGCAGCCAAGTGGAGGTCGGGGAGCTGTTTTTT.

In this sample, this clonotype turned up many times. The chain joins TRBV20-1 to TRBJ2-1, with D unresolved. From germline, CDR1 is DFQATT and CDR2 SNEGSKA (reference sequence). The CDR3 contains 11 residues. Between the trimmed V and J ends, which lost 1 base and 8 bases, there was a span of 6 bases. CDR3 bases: TGCAGTGCTAGAGGAGAGTATGAGCAGTTCTTC. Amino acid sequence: CSARGEYEQFF.

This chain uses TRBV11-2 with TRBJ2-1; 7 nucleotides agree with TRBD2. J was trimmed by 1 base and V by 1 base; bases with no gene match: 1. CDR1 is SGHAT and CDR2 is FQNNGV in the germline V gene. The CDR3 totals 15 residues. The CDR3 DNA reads TGTGCCAGCAGCTTAGTACTAGCGTCCTACAATGAGCAGTTCTTC. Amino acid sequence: CASSLVLASYNEQFF.

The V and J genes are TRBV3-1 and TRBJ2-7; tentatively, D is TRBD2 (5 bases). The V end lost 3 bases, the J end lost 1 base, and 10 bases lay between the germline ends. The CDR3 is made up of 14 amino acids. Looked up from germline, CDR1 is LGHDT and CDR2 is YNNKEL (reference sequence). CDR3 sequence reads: CASSQELGSYEQYF. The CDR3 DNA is TGTGCCAGCAGCCAGGAACTAGGGTCCTACGAGCAGTACTTC.